Described below is a single TCR beta chain sequence and its context. Its cognate antigen is unknown. 5' RACE that incorporated UMI labels was used to prepare the TRB cDNA libraries. From the 5' RACE reads, TCRdb lists one entry per CDR3 protein and no DNA. Its table lists about 85,000 distinct CDR3 sequences. All CD8+ T cell subsets were sorted in triplicate at fewer than 350,000 cells each. The record originates from a study of CXCR3-negative and CXCR3-positive naive CD8 T cells. Whole-study results and caveats: Similar TRBV-TRBJ gene usage was seen in naive CXCR3-negative and CXCR3-positive cells, but not in memory cells. In cryopreserved cells, CXCR3 expression partially decreased, and fresh PBMCs were used in most assays. When CXCR3-positive naive cells were set against CXCR3-negative naive cells, the former had more hydrophobic TRB CDR3s. Both naive subsets had comparably high diversity; memory CD8+ cells much lower.

This CDR3 is built from 15 residues. Germline V gene lookup returns CDR1 SGDLS and CDR2 YYNGEE. V usage is TRBV9 and J usage is TRBJ2-7; TCRdb lists TRBD1, though no DNA is available to test this call. The specimen was naive CXCR3+ CD8+ T cells from blood. Subset noted: CD45RO-CCR7+CD27+CD95- naive CD8+ T cells expressing CXCR3 (TNR3+). The sequence derives from a human donor in good health. Some clones in this sample may be carry-over from other donors' samples. The chain's CDR3 is CASCVEGGQSYEQYF.